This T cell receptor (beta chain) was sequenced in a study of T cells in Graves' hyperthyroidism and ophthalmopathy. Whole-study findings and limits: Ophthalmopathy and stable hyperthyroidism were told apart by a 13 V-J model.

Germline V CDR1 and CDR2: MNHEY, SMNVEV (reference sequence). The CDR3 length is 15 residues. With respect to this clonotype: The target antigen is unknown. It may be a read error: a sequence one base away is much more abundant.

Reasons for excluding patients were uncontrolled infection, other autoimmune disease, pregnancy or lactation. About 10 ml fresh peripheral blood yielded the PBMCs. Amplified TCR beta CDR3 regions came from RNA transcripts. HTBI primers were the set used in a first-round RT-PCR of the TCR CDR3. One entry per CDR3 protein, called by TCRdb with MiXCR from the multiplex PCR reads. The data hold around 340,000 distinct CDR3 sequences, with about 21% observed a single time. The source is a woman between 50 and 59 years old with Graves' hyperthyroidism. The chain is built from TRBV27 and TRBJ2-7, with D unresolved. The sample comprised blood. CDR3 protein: CASSQVAPGSYKQYF. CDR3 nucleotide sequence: TGTGCCAGCAGCCAGGTCGCGCCAGGCTCCTACAAGCAGTACTTC.